This T cell receptor beta chain emerged from a study of blood T cell repertoires in COVID-19 (dated by TCRdb to 2018 to 2021). Looking at the study overall: Collaborator samples came from the United States, Italy and Spain and covered acute and convalescent phases of COVID-19. HLA class I and class II types, where available, came from metadata supplied by the sample provider rather than from assay-based typing. Samples were obtained from the ongoing ImmuneRACE study (first 160 participants) and from some 1,300 subjects provided by 6 global collaborators. The sample metadata nearly always contained a de-identified subject ID, COVID-19 status, age in years and sex. Subjects who had been exposed to COVID-19, were actively infected with it, or had recovered from it provided the deeply sampled blood TCRbeta repertoires that made up the dataset. The material from the prospective study consisted of cDNA or gDNA derived from T cells, B-cell-depleted T cells, or PBMCs. The repertoires were released in a freely available public database intended as a resource for research on the immune response to SARS-CoV-2.

V lost 0 bases and J lost 7 bases, and the count of bases not matched to a germline gene is 3. The CDR3 sequence holds 14 residues, the cysteine and phenylalanine included. Just the 42-base CDR3 DNA is kept, in frame starting at base 1. As encoded in the germline V gene, CDR1 is ENHRY while CDR2 is SYGVKD. Overall study outcomes, separate from this receptor: Clinical and demographic metadata were provided uncurated, with the amount varying by source and participant.

TCRbeta CDR3 regions were amplified from genomic DNA by means of the immunoSEQ Assay, a bias-controlled multiplex PCR. As for how the authors treated the data: Within the assay, amplification of reference gene primers was used to estimate how many nucleated cells each sample contained. Sequence reads were collapsed and filtered to measure the absolute abundance of every unique TCRbeta CDR3 rearrangement. Productive Simpson clonality was computed per sample as the square root of Simpson's diversity index over productive rearrangements. TCRdb limited this immuneACCESS table to in-frame rearrangements with V and J called. A share of clones is missing; checked studies link under half to unresolved V genes, and the rest is unexplained. That table furnishes V, J and clone size, whereas the DNA furnished D and trimming. The sample records 250,000 to 300,000 clones, over 65% of which are singletons. The ten largest clonotypes hold about 4.6% of the sample.

Another Seattle source contributed samples from volunteer blood donors who had recovered from COVID-19. Each collaborating institution followed its own protocols to collect whole blood in K2EDTA tubes. For TCRbeta analysis, collaborators shipped samples in one of three forms: frozen whole blood, isolated PBMCs, or DNA extracted from either of those sample types. This clone appeared a few times. This clone's antigen is unknown. Base qualities are not at hand, and no much larger clone is one base apart. The clonotype was recovered from a man in his fifties or sixties who had recovered from COVID-19. The sequence joins TRBV10-3 to TRBJ1-5, with 7 middle bases fitting TRBD1. Material: peripheral blood. CDR3 reads: CAISESTGLQPQHF. The nucleotides read TGTGCCATCAGTGAGTCGACAGGGCTGCAGCCCCAGCATTTT.